These 16 T cell receptor beta chains came from one sample sequenced in a study of Graves' ophthalmopathy and Graves' hyperthyroidism. Amplifying from RNA transcripts, the study obtained TCR beta CDR3 regions. HTBI primers primed a first-round RT-PCR, and a second-round multiplex PCR followed. TCRdb independently ran MiXCR on the multiplex PCR reads; one entry per CDR3 protein. The sample records about 14,000 distinct CDR3 sequences, roughly 50% being singletons. The specimen was peripheral blood. Source of these receptors: a woman aged 25 to 39 with Graves' ophthalmopathy.

This clonotype has only a few counts. CDR3 sequence (DNA): TGTGCCAGCAGTCTCGGGACAGCACACGAGCAGTACTTC. Protein: CASSLGTAHEQYF. The chain recombines TRBV12-3 or TRBV12-4 with TRBJ2-7; 7 nucleotides align to TRBD1. This CDR3 comprises 13 residues. The ends lost 5 bases at V and 5 bases at J; junction bases unmatched: 6.

Details on this clonotype: At one end, the junction sequence differs from germline, possibly due to a read error. This chain connects TRBV10-3 to TRBJ2-1, with D unresolved. Germline V gene lookup returns CDR1 ENHRY and CDR2 SYGVKD. The CDR3 is made up of 15 amino acids. CDR3 DNA: TGTGCCATCAAGGCAGGTGGCCCCACAAACAATGAGCAGCTCTTC. It translates to CAIKAGGPTNNEQLF.

Points on this clonotype: The CDR3 end shows no conserved phenylalanine or tryptophan, and so a read error is likely. Because the CDR3's place on the DNA is in doubt, the DNA is left out and the CDR3 is given as listed by TCRdb. The chain couples TRBV20-1 to TRBJ2-7; the table calls TRBD2, which could not be checked here. CDR1 and CDR2 (germline): DFQATT, SNEGSKA (reference sequence). With termini counted, the CDR3 has 8 amino acids. CDR3 loop: CSAQEDSY.

This clonotype was seen a few times. V gene TRBV11-3 combines with J gene TRBJ2-5; a possible D gene is TRBD2 (7 bases). Germline assignment: CDR1 SGHNT and CDR2 YENEEA. The ends were cut back, 1 base at V and 5 bases at J, with 11 bases in the middle. This CDR3 comprises 14 residues. In DNA, the CDR3 is TGTGCCAGCAGCTTAGGAGCGGGACACGAGACCCAGTACTTC. Its protein is CASSLGAGHETQYF.

This clonotype was detected many times. The chain recombines TRBV29-1 with TRBJ1-1; D unclear. The germline V gene has CDR1 SQVTM and CDR2 ANQGSEA. The CDR3 loop spans 12 amino acids. The V and J ends lost 7 bases and 1 base respectively, with 10 bases between them. The CDR3 sequence: CSARRQNTEAFF. CDR3 coding DNA: TGCAGCGCGCGGAGGCAGAACACTGAAGCTTTCTTT.

V is TRBV19 and J is TRBJ1-4; 7 bases match TRBD1. V dropped 6 bases and J dropped 5; count of bases not matched to a gene: 3. Germline V gene sequence: CDR1 LNHDA, CDR2 SQIVND (reference sequence). The CDR3 is 13 amino acids. CDR3 loop: CASRGQPNEKLFF. In DNA, the CDR3 is TGTGCCAGTAGGGGACAGCCGAATGAAAAACTGTTTTTT. Drawing the rest from reference TRBV19 and TRBJ1-4, the complete variable domain is DGGITQSPKYLFRKEGQNVTLSCEQNLNHDAMYWYRQDPGQGLRLIYYSQIVNDFQKGDIAEGYSVSREKKESFPLTVTSAQKNPTAFYLCASRGQPNEKLFFGSGTQLSVL.

Details on this clonotype: No conserved phenylalanine or tryptophan is present at the end of the CDR3, so a read error is the likely explanation. V gene TRBV7-2 combines with J gene TRBJ2-7, with D uncertain. The V gene's germline CDR1 is SGHTA and CDR2 FQGNSA. The CDR3 consists of 15 residues. Trimming took off 3 bases at V and 2 bases at J, with 14 bases between the two ends. CDR3 nucleotides: TGTGCCAGCAGCTTGACGGCTCGGAGCGCCTACGAGCAGTACCTC. It specifies CASSLTARSAYEQYL.

This CDR3 is CASSFDRGSTGELFF. CDR3 sequence (DNA): TGCGCCAGCAGCTTCGACAGGGGAAGCACCGGGGAGCTGTTTTTT. The rearrangement uses TRBV5-1 and TRBJ2-2, with 8 bases that match TRBD1. Losses at the gene ends were 2 bases for V and 4 bases for J; bases not matched to a gene: 4. Germline-derived CDR1 and CDR2 are SGHRS and YFSETQ. The length of the CDR3 is 15 residues.

This clonotype ranks as medium-sized. This chain joins TRBV7-8 and TRBJ1-5; D perhaps matches TRBD1 (6 bases). The germline CDR1 and CDR2 sequences are SGHVS and FQNEAQ. The CDR3 consists of 17 residues. The V and J ends lost 7 bases and 3 bases respectively, with 22 bases between them. CDR3 coding DNA: TGTGCCAGCACCCCCCTCACGCGGACAGATTACAATCAGCCCCAGCATTTT. As protein: CASTPLTRTDYNQPQHF.

This clonotype was seen only a few times. V and J are TRBV19 and TRBJ2-7, with TRBD1 matching over 7 bases. There are 13 residues in the CDR3. In germline, CDR1 is LNHDA, CDR2 SQIVND (reference sequence). J was trimmed by 4 bases and V by 5 bases; bases with no gene match: 5. CDR3 sequence: CASSADRAYEQYF. The CDR3 DNA reads as TGTGCCAGTAGTGCCGACAGGGCGTACGAGCAGTACTTC.

This clonotype showed up just a few times. The chain combines TRBV5-5 with TRBJ2-7; 8 nucleotides align to TRBD2. Germline lookup yields CDR1 SGHKS and CDR2 YYEKEE (reference sequence). The CDR3 length is 14 residues. The J segment lost 2 bases and the V segment lost 5 bases, leaving 6 bases of the junction unmatched. CDR3 sequence: CASRDTSGTYEQYF. CDR3 DNA: TGTGCCAGCAGGGATACTAGCGGAACCTACGAGCAGTACTTC.

The chain has TRBV10-3 and TRBJ2-7; 10 bases map to TRBD1. CDR1 and CDR2 (germline): ENHRY, SYGVKD. V lost 8 bases to trimming and J lost 2 bases; unmatched junction nucleotides: 0. This CDR3 has 12 amino acids. CDR3 in amino acids: CAIGQGAYEQYF. DNA of the CDR3: TGTGCCATCGGACAGGGGGCCTACGAGCAGTACTTC.

The gene calls are TRBV19 and TRBJ2-3; TRBD2 matches at 11 bases. The ends lost 7 bases at V and 6 bases at J; junction bases unmatched: 9. Germline CDR1 is LNHDA and CDR2 is SQIVND (reference sequence). This CDR3 region has 15 residues. CDR3 in DNA: TGTGCCAGTAAGGATGGTAGCGGGAGGGGGGATACGCAGTATTTT. It encodes CASKDGSGRGDTQYF.

The chain is built from TRBV10-2 and TRBJ2-5; perhaps TRBD2 as D (5 bases). Trimming pared 6 bases from V and 2 bases from J, leaving 16 bases between. Looked up from germline, CDR1 is WSHSY and CDR2 is SAAADI. The CDR3 runs 15 residues. This CDR3 is CASRPGLTKQETQYF. DNA for the CDR3: TGCGCCAGCAGACCAGGACTTACTAAACAAGAGACCCAGTACTTC.

The chain links TRBV5-1 to TRBJ2-3; 10 positions agree with TRBD1. V was clipped by 6 bases and J by 4 bases; unmatched bases: 8. Germline CDR1 reads SGHRS; CDR2 reads YFSETQ. The CDR3 covers 15 residues. The CDR3 bases are TGCGCCAGCAAAGGAGGAGGACAGGGGGCAGATACGCAGTATTTT. It codes for CASKGGGQGADTQYF.

The genes are TRBV29-1 and TRBJ2-5; no firm D call. The ends were cut back, 3 bases at V and 4 bases at J, with 15 bases in the middle. CDR3 length: 14 residues. CDR1 and CDR2 (germline): SQVTM, ANQGSEA. CDR3 DNA sequence: TGCAGCGTTGATGCCCTATCTACTGGAGAGACCCAGTACTTC. As protein: CSVDALSTGETQYF.